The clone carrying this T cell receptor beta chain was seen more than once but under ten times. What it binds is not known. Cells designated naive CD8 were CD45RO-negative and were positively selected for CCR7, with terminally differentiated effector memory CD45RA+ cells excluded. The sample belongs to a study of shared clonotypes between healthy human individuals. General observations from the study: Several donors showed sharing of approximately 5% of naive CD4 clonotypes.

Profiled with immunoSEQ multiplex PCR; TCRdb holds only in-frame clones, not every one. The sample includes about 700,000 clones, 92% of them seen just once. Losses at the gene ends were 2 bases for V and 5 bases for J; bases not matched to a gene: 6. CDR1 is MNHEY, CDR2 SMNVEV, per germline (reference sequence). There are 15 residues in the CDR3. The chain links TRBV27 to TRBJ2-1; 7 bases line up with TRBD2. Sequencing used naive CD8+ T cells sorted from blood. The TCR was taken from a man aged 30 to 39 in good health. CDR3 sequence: CASSLRAGRDNEQFF. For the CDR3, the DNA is TGTGCCAGCAGTTTACGCGCAGGGAGGGACAATGAGCAGTTCTTC.